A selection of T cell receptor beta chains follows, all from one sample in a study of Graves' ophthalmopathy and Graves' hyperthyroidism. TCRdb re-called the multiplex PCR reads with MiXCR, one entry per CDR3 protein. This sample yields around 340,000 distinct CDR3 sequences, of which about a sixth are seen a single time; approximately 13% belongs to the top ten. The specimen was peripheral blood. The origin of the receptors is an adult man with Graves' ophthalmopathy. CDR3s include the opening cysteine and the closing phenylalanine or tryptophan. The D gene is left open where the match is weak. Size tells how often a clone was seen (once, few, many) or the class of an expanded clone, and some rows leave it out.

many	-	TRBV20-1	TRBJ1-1	TGCAGTGCTAGACCCCGCGGACAGTTGAACACTGAAGCTTTCTTT	CSARPRGQLNTEAFF
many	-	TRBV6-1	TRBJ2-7	TGTGCCAGCAGTGAGGGGGTCTGGCGGCCCTACGAGCAGTACTTC	CASSEGVWRPYEQYF
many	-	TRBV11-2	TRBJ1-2	TGTGCCAGCAGCTTAGACAGGAGTCCCGATGGCTACACCTTC	CASSLDRSPDGYTF
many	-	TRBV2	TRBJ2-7	TGTGCCAGTCAACTTGGAGAGCAGTACTTC	CASQLGEQYF
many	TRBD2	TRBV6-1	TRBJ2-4	TGTGCCAGCAGTGAAAAGAAAGCGGGGGGGGCCTCGAGCAAAAACATTCAGTACTTC	CASSEKKAGGASSKNIQYF
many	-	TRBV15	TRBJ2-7	TGTGCCACCAGCAGAGATCGGAGCGGTAACGAGCAGTACTTC	CATSRDRSGNEQYF
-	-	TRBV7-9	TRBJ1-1	TGTGCCAGCAGCTCCGGGTGGGCACTCAACACTGAAGCTTTCTTT	CASSSGWALNTEAFF
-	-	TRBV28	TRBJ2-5	TGTGCCAGCGGTCGGTGGGGGTCCCAAGAGACCCAGTACTTC	CASGRWGSQETQYF
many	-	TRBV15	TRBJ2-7	TGTGCCACCAGCAGAGAGGGTGGGGGTTCCTACGAGCAGTACTTC	CATSREGGGSYEQYF
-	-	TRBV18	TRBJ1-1	TGTGCCAGCTCACCAAACGGCGGGGGGGCTGAAGCTTTCTTT	CASSPNGGGAEAFF
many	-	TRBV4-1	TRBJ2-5	TGCGCCAGCAGCCTACTCGGGACCCAGTACTTC	CASSLLGTQYF
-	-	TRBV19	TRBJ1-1	TGTGCCAGTAGTGTTACTCAGGGCACTGAAGCTTTCTTT	CASSVTQGTEAFF
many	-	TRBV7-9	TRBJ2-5	TGTGCCAGCAGGCCTACAGGGATGAGACAAGAGACCCAGTACTTC	CASRPTGMRQETQYF
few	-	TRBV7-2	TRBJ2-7	TGTGCCAGCCGATTGGGGGGCAGGGGCCACGAGCAGTACTTC	CASRLGGRGHEQYF
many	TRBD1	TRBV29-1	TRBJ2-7	TGCAGCGTTGAGGTGCCCTACAGGGGAACCTACGAGCAGTACTTC	CSVEVPYRGTYEQYF
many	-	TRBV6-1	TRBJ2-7	TGTGCCAGCAGCGAAATAGACGAGCAGTACTTC	CASSEIDEQYF
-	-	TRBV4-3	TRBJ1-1	TGCGCCAGCAGCCACGGCAGTCCCTCCCTGAACACTGAAGCTTTCTTT	CASSHGSPSLNTEAFF
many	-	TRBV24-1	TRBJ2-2	TGTGCCACCAGAGACAGCACGAACACCGGGGAGCTGTTTTTT	CATRDSTNTGELFF
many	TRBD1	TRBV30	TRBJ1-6	TGTGCCTGGAGGGGGGACAGGGGTTCACCCCTCCACTTT	CAWRGDRGSPLHF
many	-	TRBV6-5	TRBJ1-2	TGTGCCAGCAGTTCCTCTAATTTAGCTAACTATGGCTACACCTTC	CASSSSNLANYGYTF
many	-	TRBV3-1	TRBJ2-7	TGTGCCAGCAGCCAAGATCCAACGGCCTACGAGCAGTACTTC	CASSQDPTAYEQYF
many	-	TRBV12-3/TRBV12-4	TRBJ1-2	TGTGCCAGCAGTCCCGGCCATCCTGGCTACACCTTC	CASSPGHPGYTF
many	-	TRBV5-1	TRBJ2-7	TGCGCCAGCAGCTTCGGCGTACCCCCCTACGAGCAGTACTTC	CASSFGVPPYEQYF
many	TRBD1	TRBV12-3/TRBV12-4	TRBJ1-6	TGTGCCAGCAGTCCGGGACAGCCAAATTCACCCCTCCACTTT	CASSPGQPNSPLHF
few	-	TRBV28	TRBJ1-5	TGTGCCAGCAGTCCGCCCCGGAAGCCCCAGCATTTT	CASSPPRKPQHF